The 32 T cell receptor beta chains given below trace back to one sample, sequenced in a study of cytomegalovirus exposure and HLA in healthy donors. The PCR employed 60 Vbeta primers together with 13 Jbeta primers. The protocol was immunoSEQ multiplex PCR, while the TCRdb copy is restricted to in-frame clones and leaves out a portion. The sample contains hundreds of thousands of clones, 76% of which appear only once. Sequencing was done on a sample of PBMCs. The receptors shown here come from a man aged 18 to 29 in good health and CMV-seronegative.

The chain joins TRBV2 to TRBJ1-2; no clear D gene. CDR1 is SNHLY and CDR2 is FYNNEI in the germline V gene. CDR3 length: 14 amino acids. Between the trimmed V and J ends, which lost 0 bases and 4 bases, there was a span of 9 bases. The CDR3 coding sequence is TGTGCCAGCAGTGAAGCTCGAGGCCTCTATGGCTACACCTTC. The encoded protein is CASSEARGLYGYTF. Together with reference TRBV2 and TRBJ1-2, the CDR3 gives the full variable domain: EPEVTQTPSHQVTQMGQEVILRCVPISNHLYFYWYRQILGQKVEFLVSFYNNEISEKSEIFDDQFSVERPDGSNFTLKIRSTKLEDSAMYFCASSEARGLYGYTFGSGTRLTVV.

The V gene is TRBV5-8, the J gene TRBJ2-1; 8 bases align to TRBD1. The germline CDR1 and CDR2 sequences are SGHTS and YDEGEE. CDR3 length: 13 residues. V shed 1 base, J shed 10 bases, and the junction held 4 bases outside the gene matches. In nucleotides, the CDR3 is TGTGCCAGCAGCTTGCAGCGGACAGGGGAGCAGTTCTTC. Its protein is CASSLQRTGEQFF.

The CDR3 here is CAWSGGRGLDGYTF. The DNA of the CDR3 is TGTGCCTGGAGTGGGGGAAGGGGGCTAGATGGCTACACCTTC. V is TRBV30 and J is TRBJ1-2; 7 bases agree with TRBD1. The CDR3 runs to 14 residues. The V and J ends lost 1 base and 6 bases, in that order; junction bases with no gene match: 8. Looked up from germline, CDR1 is GTSNPN and CDR2 is SVGIG (reference sequence).

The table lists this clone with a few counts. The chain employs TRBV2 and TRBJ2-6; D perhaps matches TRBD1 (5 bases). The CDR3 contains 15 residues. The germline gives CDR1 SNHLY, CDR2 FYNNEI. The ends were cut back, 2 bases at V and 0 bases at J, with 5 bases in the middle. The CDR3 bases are TGTGCCAGCAGTGAAAGGGGCTCTGGGGCCAACGTCCTGACTTTC. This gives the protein CASSERGSGANVLTF.

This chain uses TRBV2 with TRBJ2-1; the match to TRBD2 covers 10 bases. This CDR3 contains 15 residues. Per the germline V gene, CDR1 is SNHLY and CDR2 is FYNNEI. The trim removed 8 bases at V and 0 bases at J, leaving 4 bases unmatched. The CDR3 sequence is CASGRLAGSYNEQFF. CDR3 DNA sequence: TGTGCCAGCGGGAGACTAGCGGGCTCCTACAATGAGCAGTTCTTC.

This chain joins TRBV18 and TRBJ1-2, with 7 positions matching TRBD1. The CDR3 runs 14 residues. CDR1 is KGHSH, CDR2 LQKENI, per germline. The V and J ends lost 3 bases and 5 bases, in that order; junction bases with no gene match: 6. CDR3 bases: TGTGCCAGCTCACCCGGGACAGTCCCATATGGCTACACCTTC. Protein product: CASSPGTVPYGYTF. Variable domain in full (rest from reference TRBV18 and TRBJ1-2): NAGVMQNPRHLVRRRGQEARLRCSPMKGHSHVYWYRQLPEEGLKFMVYLQKENIIDESGMPKERFSAEFPKEGPSILRIQQVVRGDSAAYFCASSPGTVPYGYTFGSGTRLTVV.

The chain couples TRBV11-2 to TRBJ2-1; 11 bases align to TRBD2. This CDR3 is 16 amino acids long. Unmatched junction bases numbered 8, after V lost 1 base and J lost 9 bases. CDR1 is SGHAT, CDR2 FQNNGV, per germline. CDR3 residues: CASSLGGSGRATEQFF. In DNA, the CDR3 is TGTGCCAGCAGCTTAGGGGGTAGCGGGAGGGCCACTGAGCAGTTCTTC.

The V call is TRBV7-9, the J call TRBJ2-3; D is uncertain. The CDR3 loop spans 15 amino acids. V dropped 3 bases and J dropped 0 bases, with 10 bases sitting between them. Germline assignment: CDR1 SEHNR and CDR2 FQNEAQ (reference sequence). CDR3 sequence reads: CASSLPSSSTDTQYF. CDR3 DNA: TGTGCCAGCAGCTTGCCTAGTTCTAGCACAGATACGCAGTATTTT.

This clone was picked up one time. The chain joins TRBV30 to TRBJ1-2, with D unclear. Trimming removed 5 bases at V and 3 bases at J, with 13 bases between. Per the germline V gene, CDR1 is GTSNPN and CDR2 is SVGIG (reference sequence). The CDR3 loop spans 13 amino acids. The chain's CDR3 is CAWGSGSYYGYTF. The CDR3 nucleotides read TGTGCCTGGGGTTCGGGATCTTACTATGGCTACACCTTC.

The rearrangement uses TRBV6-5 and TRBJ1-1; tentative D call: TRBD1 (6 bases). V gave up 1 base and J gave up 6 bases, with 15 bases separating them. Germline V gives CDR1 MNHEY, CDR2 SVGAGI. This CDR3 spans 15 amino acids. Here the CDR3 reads CASSYFAGGRAEAFF. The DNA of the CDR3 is TGTGCCAGCAGTTACTTCGCGGGGGGCCGGGCTGAAGCTTTCTTT.

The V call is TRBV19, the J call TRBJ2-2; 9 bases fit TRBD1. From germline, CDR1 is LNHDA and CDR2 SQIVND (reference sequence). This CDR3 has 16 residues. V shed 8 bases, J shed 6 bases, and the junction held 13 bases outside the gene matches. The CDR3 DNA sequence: TGTGCCAGTCAGATGGGGACAGGGCCCCCCCCCGGGGAGCTGTTTTTT. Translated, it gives CASQMGTGPPPGELFF.

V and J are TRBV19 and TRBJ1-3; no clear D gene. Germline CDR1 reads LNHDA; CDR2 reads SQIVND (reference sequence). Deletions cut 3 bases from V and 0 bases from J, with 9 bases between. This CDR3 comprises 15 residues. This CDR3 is CASSILGRSGNTIYF. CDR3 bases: TGTGCCAGTAGTATTCTAGGTCGCTCTGGAAACACCATATATTTT.

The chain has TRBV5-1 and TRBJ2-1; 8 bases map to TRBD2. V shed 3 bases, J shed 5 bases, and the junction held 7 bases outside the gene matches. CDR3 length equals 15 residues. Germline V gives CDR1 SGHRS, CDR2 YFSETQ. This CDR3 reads CASSSLGRANNEQFF. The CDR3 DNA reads TGCGCCAGCAGCTCCCTCGGGAGGGCCAACAATGAGCAGTTCTTC.

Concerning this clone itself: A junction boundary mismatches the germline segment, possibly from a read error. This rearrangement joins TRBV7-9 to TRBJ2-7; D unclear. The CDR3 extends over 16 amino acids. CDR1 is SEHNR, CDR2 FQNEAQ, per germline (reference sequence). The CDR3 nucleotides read TGTTCCAGCAGCCCCCAAGGAGCGCCCCTCCCGTACGAGCAGTACTTC. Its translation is CSSSPQGAPLPYEQYF.

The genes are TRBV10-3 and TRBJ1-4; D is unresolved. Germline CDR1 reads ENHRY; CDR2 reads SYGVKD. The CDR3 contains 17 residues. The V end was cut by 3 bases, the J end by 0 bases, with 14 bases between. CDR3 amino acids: CAISEEPRIATNEKLFF. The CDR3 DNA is TGTGCCATCAGTGAAGAACCCAGGATTGCAACTAATGAAAAACTGTTTTTT.

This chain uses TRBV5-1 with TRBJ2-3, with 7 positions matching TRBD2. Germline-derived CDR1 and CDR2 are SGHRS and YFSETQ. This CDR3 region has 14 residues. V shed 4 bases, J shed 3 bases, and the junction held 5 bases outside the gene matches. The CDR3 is CASSRWTRTDTQYF. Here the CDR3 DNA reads TGCGCCAGCAGCCGATGGACTAGAACAGATACGCAGTATTTT.

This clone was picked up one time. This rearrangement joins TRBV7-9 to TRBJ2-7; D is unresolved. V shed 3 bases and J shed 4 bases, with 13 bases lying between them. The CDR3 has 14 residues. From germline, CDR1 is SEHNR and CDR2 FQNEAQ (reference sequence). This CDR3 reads CASSFPHEEYEQYF. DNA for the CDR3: TGTGCCAGCAGCTTCCCTCATGAAGAGTACGAGCAGTACTTC.

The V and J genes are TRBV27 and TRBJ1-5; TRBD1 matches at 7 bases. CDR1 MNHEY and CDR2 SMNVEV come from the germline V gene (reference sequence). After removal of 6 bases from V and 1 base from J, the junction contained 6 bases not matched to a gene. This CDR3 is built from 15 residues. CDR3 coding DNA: TGTGCCAGCAGGAACAGGGGCCCGAGCAATCAGCCCCAGCATTTT. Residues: CASRNRGPSNQPQHF.

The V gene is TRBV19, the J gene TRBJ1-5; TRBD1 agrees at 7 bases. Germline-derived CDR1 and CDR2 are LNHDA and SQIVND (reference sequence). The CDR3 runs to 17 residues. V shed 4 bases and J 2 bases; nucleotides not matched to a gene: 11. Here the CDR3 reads CASSKPPTGKGNQPQHF. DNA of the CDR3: TGTGCCAGTAGTAAACCCCCGACAGGGAAAGGCAATCAGCCCCAGCATTTT.

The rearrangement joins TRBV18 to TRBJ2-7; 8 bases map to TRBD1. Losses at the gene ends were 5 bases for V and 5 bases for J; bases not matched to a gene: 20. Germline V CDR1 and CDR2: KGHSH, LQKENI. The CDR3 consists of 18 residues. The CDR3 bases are TGTGCCAGCTCATCGGTCTTCCTTGGACAGGGTCGGGCAAACGAGCAGTACTTC. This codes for CASSSVFLGQGRANEQYF. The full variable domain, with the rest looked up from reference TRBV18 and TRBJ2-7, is NAGVMQNPRHLVRRRGQEARLRCSPMKGHSHVYWYRQLPEEGLKFMVYLQKENIIDESGMPKERFSAEFPKEGPSILRIQQVVRGDSAAYFCASSSVFLGQGRANEQYFGPGTRLTVT.

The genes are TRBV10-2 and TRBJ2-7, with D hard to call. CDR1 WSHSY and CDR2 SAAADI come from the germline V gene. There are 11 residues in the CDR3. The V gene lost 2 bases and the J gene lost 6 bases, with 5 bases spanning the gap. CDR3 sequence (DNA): TGCGCCAGCAGTGAGAGTAGCGAGCAGTACTTC. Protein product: CASSESSEQYF.

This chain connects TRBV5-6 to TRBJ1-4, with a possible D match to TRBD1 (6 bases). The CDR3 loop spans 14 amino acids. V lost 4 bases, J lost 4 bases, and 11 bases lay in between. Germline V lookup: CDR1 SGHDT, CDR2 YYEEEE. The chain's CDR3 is CASSRRGGNEKLFF. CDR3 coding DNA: TGTGCCAGCAGCCGAAGGGGGGGTAATGAAAAACTGTTTTTT. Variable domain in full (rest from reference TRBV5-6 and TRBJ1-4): DAGVTQSPTHLIKTRGQQVTLRCSPKSGHDTVSWYQQALGQGPQFIFQYYEEEERQRGNFPDRFSGHQFPNYSSELNVNALLLGDSALYLCASSRRGGNEKLFFGSGTQLSVL.

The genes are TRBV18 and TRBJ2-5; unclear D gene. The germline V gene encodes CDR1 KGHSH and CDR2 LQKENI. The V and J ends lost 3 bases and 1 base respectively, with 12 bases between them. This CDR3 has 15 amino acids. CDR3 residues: CASSPPIGLQETQYF. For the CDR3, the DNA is TGTGCCAGCTCACCCCCTATTGGGCTCCAAGAGACCCAGTACTTC.

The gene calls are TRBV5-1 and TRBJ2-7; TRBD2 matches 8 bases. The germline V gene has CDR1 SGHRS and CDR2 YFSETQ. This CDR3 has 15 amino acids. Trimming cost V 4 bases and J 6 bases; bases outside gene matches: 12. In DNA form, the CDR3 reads TGCGCCAGCAGCCCGCCGGGACTAGAGGACGGCGAGCAGTACTTC. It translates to CASSPPGLEDGEQYF. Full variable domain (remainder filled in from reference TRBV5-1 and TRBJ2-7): KAGVTQTPRYLIKTRGQQVTLSCSPISGHRSVSWYQQTPGQGLQFLFEYFSETQRNKGNFPGRFSGRQFSNSRSEMNVSTLELGDSALYLCASSPPGLEDGEQYFGPGTRLTVT.

The CDR3 protein is CASSEGSGGLYTEAFF. The CDR3 nucleotides are TGTGCCAGTAGTGAGGGGTCAGGGGGACTCTACACTGAAGCTTTCTTT. This chain connects TRBV19 to TRBJ1-1, with 7 bases identical to TRBD1. The germline V gene has CDR1 LNHDA and CDR2 SQIVND (reference sequence). Trimming cost V 5 bases and J 3 bases; bases outside gene matches: 12. CDR3 length equals 16 residues.

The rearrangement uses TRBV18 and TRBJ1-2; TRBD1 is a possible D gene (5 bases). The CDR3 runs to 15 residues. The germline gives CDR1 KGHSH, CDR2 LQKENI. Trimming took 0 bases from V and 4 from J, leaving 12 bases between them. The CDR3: CASSPPEGRIYGYTF. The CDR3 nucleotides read TGTGCCAGCTCACCACCGGAGGGGCGTATCTATGGCTACACCTTC.

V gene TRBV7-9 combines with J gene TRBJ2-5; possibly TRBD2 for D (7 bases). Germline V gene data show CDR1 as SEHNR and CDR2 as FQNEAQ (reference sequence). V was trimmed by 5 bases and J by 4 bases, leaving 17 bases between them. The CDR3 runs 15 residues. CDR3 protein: CASSLSGGGPETQYF. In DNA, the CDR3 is TGTGCCAGCAGCCTCTCCGGCGGGGGCCCAGAGACCCAGTACTTC.

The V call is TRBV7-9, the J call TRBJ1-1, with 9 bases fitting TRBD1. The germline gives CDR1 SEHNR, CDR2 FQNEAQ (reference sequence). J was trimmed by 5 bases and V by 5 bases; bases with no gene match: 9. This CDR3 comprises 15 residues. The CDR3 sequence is CASSGYRGRRTEAFF. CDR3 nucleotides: TGTGCCAGCAGCGGATACAGGGGGCGCCGGACTGAAGCTTTCTTT. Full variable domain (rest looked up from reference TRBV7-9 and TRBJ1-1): DTGVSQNPRHKITKRGQNVTFRCDPISEHNRLYWYRQTLGQGPEFLTYFQNEAQLEKSRLLSDRFSAERPKGSFSTLEIQRTEQGDSAMYLCASSGYRGRRTEAFFGQGTRLTVV.

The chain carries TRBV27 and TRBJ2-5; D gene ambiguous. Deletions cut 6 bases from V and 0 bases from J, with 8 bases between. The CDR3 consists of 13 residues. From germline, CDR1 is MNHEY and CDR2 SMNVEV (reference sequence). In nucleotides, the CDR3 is TGTGCCAGCAGCCCCTCGTACCAAGAGACCCAGTACTTC. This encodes CASSPSYQETQYF.

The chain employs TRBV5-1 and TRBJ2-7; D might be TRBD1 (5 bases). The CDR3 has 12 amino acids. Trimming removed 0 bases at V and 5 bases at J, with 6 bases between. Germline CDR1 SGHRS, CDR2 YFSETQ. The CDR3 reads CASSLGGHEQYF. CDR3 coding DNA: TGCGCCAGCAGCTTGGGGGGCCACGAGCAGTACTTC. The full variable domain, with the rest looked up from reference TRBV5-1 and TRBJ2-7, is KAGVTQTPRYLIKTRGQQVTLSCSPISGHRSVSWYQQTPGQGLQFLFEYFSETQRNKGNFPGRFSGRQFSNSRSEMNVSTLELGDSALYLCASSLGGHEQYFGPGTRLTVT.

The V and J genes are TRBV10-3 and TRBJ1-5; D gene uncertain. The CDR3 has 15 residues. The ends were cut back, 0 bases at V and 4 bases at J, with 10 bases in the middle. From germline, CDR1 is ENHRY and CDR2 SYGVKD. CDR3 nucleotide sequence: TGTGCCATCAGTGAGTCGATCTCGGGAAATCAGCCCCAGCATTTT. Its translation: CAISESISGNQPQHF.

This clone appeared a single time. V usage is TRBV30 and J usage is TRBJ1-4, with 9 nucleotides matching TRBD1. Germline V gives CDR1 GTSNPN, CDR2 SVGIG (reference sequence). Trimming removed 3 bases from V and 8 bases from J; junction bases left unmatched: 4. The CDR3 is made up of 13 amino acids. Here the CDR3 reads CAWRRTGEEKLFF. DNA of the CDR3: TGTGCCTGGAGAAGGACAGGGGAAGAAAAACTGTTTTTT.